This entry concerns a single T cell receptor (beta chain). This sample stems from a study of blood T cell repertoires in COVID-19. Study as a whole: From the United States, Italy and Spain came samples of acute and convalescent COVID-19.

The CDR3 loop spans 14 amino acids. Trimming removed 10 bases from V and 2 bases from J; junction bases left unmatched: 5. From germline, CDR1 is KGHDR and CDR2 SFDVKD. Authors' processing steps: Quantification of nucleated cells was approximated via reference gene primer amplification. Here immunoSEQ multiplex PCR was the method, and the copy in TCRdb shows in-frame clones only, minus some. That table supplies the V and J calls and clone size; D and trimming were determined from the DNA. The table records 150,000 to 200,000 clones, around four fifths of them present only once. This chain connects TRBV24-1 to TRBJ2-3; TRBD2 aligns across 10 bases. Sequenced: peripheral blood. The TCR comes from an older woman with COVID-19, enrolled during active disease. The DNA of the CDR3 is TGTGCCACATCCCTAGCGGGAGACACAGATACGCAGTATTTT. It encodes CATSLAGDTDTQYF.